These 17 T cell receptor beta chains share one sample of origin, sequenced in a study of T cells after yellow fever vaccination. TCRdb reanalysed the 5' RACE reads using MiXCR and keeps one entry per CDR3 protein. The sample holds roughly 310,000 distinct CDR3 sequences, about 9.5% seen once. The material was PBMCs, obtained on the day of the first yellow fever vaccination. The receptors come from a man between 18 and 29 years old who received the YFV17D yellow fever vaccine.

This clonotype was recorded at least ten times. The J gene is TRBJ1-2, the V gene TRBV12-5, with a weak D call TRBD1 (6 bases). The CDR3 totals 15 residues. V shed 2 bases and J shed 1 base, with 11 bases lying between them. Germline CDR1 and CDR2: LGHNT and FRNRAP. This CDR3 is CASGLFAGDNYGYTF. The CDR3 nucleotides read TGTGCTAGTGGTTTGTTTGCAGGGGATAACTATGGCTACACCTTC. Filled out from reference TRBV12-5 and TRBJ1-2, the complete variable domain reads DARVTQTPRHKVTEMGQEVTMRCQPILGHNTVFWYRQTMMQGLELLAYFRNRAPLDDSGMPKDRFSAEMPDATLATLKIQPSEPRDSAVYFCASGLFAGDNYGYTFGSGTRLTVV.

The rearrangement links TRBV7-9 to TRBJ2-2; D possibly matches TRBD1 or TRBD2 (6 bases each). Trimming removed 3 bases from V and 2 bases from J, with 13 bases in between. The CDR3 contains 16 residues. Germline lookup yields CDR1 SEHNR and CDR2 FQNEAQ (reference sequence). The CDR3 spells CASSFFGGPNTGELFF. The CDR3 nucleotides are TGTGCCAGCAGCTTCTTCGGGGGCCCTAACACCGGGGAGCTGTTTTTT.

The gene calls are TRBV6-2 or TRBV6-3 and TRBJ1-4, with D tentatively TRBD1 (6 bases). There are 15 residues in the CDR3. V lost 0 bases to trimming and J lost 10 bases, with 15 bases between them. Germline CDR1 reads MNHEY; CDR2 reads SVGEGT. CDR3 loop: CASSYSIQGKTKLFF. CDR3 sequence (DNA): TGTGCCAGCAGTTACTCGATACAGGGAAAAACAAAACTGTTTTTT.

The table lists this clonotype with a few counts. The chain employs TRBV6-1 and TRBJ2-2; D may be TRBD2 (5 bases). The germline gives CDR1 MNHNS, CDR2 SASEGT. V was clipped by 6 bases and J by 4 bases, with 9 bases between them. The CDR3 is 13 residues long. CDR3 region: CASRGLFTGELFF. CDR3 nucleotide sequence: TGTGCCAGCAGAGGACTTTTCACCGGGGAGCTGTTTTTT.

This clonotype was recorded at least ten times. The chain recombines TRBV11-2 with TRBJ1-2, with 11 bases fitting TRBD1. The germline CDR1 and CDR2 sequences are SGHAT and FQNNGV. Germline trimming cut 3 bases from V and 12 bases from J; bases unmatched to any gene: 6. The CDR3 consists of 13 residues. The CDR3 DNA reads as TGTGCCAGCAGCTTTACCGGGACAGGGGGGCACACCTTC. Its protein is CASSFTGTGGHTF.

At least ten counts were recorded for this clonotype. The CDR3 nucleotides read TGTGCCAGCAGCGCCTCTAGCTACAATGAGCAGTTCTTC. This encodes CASSASSYNEQFF. This chain uses TRBV9 with TRBJ2-1, with no clear D. This CDR3 region has 13 residues. V was clipped by 3 bases and J by 3 bases, with 7 bases between them. Germline V CDR1 and CDR2: SGDLS, YYNGEE.

This clonotype has more than one count but fewer than ten. The chain links TRBV7-9 to TRBJ2-7; 11 nucleotides line up with TRBD2. V lost 3 bases and J lost 0; bases outside the gene matches: 4. CDR3 length: 16 amino acids. Germline assignment: CDR1 SEHNR and CDR2 FQNEAQ (reference sequence). CDR3 protein: CASSFPSGGLSYEQYF. The CDR3 region has the DNA TGTGCCAGCAGCTTTCCTAGCGGGGGGCTCTCCTACGAGCAGTACTTC.

V usage is TRBV6-2 or TRBV6-3 and J usage is TRBJ2-7; possibly TRBD2 for D (5 bases). This CDR3 comprises 14 residues. V lost 7 bases and J lost 1, with 14 bases in between. Germline CDR1 and CDR2: MNHEY and SVGEGT. The CDR3 DNA is TGTGCCAGCATAGGACTCCGGGTGTCCTACGAGCAGTACTTC. The encoded protein is CASIGLRVSYEQYF.

The chain carries TRBV5-4 and TRBJ1-1, with TRBD1 identical over 7 bases. The length of the CDR3 is 14 residues. Germline-derived CDR1 and CDR2 are SGHNT and YYREEE (reference sequence). After removal of 5 bases from V and 0 bases from J, the junction contained 4 bases not matched to a gene. CDR3 residues: CASRRDRLNTEAFF. CDR3 sequence (DNA): TGTGCCAGCAGGAGGGACAGATTGAACACTGAAGCTTTCTTT.

The CDR3 loop reads CATSASGGTDEQFF. The CDR3 nucleotides read TGTGCCACCAGTGCTAGCGGGGGCACGGATGAGCAGTTCTTC. This sequence joins TRBV24-1 and TRBJ2-1; 10 positions match TRBD2. CDR1 and CDR2 (germline): KGHDR, SFDVKD. This CDR3 contains 14 residues. V lost 5 bases to trimming and J lost 8 bases; unmatched junction nucleotides: 5.

This clonotype was picked up a small number of times. V gene TRBV12-3 or TRBV12-4 combines with J gene TRBJ2-3; possible D gene TRBD1, 5 bases. This CDR3 contains 15 residues. Trimming stripped 6 bases from V and 1 base from J, with 14 bases between. The CDR3 region is CASSLDLTGTDTQYF. The DNA of the CDR3 is TGTGCCAGCAGCCTTGATTTGACAGGCACAGATACGCAGTATTTT.

The chain is built from TRBV5-1 and TRBJ2-2; the match to TRBD1 covers 7 bases. The CDR3 spans 16 residues. With 4 bases clipped from V and 0 bases from J, the junction kept 6 bases outside the gene matches. Germline CDR1 reads SGHRS; CDR2 reads YFSETQ. CDR3 bases: TGCGCCAGCAGCCTGACAGGGTCCGCGAACACCGGGGAGCTGTTTTTT. Encoded protein: CASSLTGSANTGELFF.

There are many counts of this clonotype. The CDR3 spells CASRRADEQYF. As DNA, the CDR3 is TGTGCCAGCAGACGGGCAGACGAGCAGTACTTC. V is TRBV6-5 and J is TRBJ2-7, with D unresolved. The CDR3 has 11 residues. V was pared by 6 bases and J by 5 bases, with 8 bases between. CDR1 is MNHEY, CDR2 SVGAGI, per germline.

This clonotype was observed a handful of times. The chain uses TRBV7-2 and TRBJ2-7; D gene ambiguous. Germline lookup yields CDR1 SGHTA and CDR2 FQGNSA. The CDR3 has 15 amino acids. V lost 1 base, J lost 3 bases, and 13 bases lay in between. CDR3 in amino acids: CASSLVLSESYEQYV. The CDR3 DNA reads TGTGCCAGCAGCTTAGTCCTCTCGGAGAGCTACGAGCAGTACGTC.

As for this clonotype: Germline and junction disagree at one end, which may indicate a read error. The chain recombines TRBV2 with TRBJ1-1; D might be TRBD1 (5 bases). Per the germline V gene, CDR1 is SNHLY and CDR2 is FYNNEI. This CDR3 spans 14 amino acids. The CDR3 DNA follows: TGTGCCAGCCGTGAGGACGGACACAGCACTGAAGCTTTCTTT. Its protein product is CASREDGHSTEAFF. Variable domain in full (rest from reference TRBV2 and TRBJ1-1): EPEVTQTPSHQVTQMGQEVILRCVPISNHLYFYWYRQILGQKVEFLVSFYNNEISEKSEIFDDQFSVERPDGSNFTLKIRSTKLEDSAMYFCASREDGHSTEAFFGQGTRLTVV.

V is TRBV4-3 and J is TRBJ1-2; D remains unclear. CDR1 is LGHNA and CDR2 is YSLEER in the germline V gene. V lost 1 base and J lost 6, with 15 bases in between. CDR3 length: 15 amino acids. This chain's CDR3 is CASSQGGSGGNGYTF. The DNA of the CDR3 is TGCGCCAGCAGCCAAGGTGGCTCGGGAGGAAATGGCTACACCTTC.

This clonotype was seen repeatedly, ten times or more. V and J are TRBV10-3 and TRBJ2-1; D gene ambiguous. V shed 4 bases and J shed 5 bases, with 6 bases lying between them. The CDR3 runs 12 residues. Germline CDR1 ENHRY, CDR2 SYGVKD. The DNA for the CDR3 is TGTGCCATCAGTGTCCCGAACAATGAGCAGTTCTTC. Translating gives CAISVPNNEQFF.